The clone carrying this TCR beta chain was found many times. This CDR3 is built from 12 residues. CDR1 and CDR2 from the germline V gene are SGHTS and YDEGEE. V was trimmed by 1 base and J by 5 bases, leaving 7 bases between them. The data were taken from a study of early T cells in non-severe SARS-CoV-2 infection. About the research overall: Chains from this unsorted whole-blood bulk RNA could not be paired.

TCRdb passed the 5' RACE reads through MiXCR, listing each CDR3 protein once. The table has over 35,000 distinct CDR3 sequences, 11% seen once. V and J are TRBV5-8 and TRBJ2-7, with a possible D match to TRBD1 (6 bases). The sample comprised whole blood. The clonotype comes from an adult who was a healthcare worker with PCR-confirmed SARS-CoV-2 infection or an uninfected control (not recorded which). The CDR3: CASSLTGNEQYF. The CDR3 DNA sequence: TGTGCCAGCAGCTTGACAGGGAACGAGCAGTACTTC.